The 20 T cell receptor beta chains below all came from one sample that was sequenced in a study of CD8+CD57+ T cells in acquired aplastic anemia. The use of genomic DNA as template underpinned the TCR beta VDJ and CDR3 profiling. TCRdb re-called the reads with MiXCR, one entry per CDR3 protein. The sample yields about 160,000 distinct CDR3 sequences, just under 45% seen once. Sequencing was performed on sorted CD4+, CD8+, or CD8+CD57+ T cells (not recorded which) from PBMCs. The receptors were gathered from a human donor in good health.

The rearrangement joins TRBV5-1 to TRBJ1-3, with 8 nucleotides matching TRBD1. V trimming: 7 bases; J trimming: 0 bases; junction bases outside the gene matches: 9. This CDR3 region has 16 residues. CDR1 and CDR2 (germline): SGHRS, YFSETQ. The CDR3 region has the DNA TGCGCCAGCGCCCAAACGGGACAGGACTCTGGAAACACCATATATTTT. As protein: CASAQTGQDSGNTIYF.

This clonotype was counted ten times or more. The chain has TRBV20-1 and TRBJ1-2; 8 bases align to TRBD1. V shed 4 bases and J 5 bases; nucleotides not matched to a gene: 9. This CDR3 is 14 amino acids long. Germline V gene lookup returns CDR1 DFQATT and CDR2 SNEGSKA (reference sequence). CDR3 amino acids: CSATTGTGGYGYTF. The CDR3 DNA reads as TGCAGTGCTACTACCGGGACAGGTGGTTATGGCTACACCTTC.

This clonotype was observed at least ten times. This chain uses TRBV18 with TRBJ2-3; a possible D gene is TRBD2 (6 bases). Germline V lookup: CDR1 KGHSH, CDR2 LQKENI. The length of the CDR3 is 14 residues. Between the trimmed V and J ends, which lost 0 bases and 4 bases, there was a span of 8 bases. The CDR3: CASSPPGEADTQYF. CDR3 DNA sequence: TGTGCCAGCTCACCACCAGGGGAGGCAGATACGCAGTATTTT.

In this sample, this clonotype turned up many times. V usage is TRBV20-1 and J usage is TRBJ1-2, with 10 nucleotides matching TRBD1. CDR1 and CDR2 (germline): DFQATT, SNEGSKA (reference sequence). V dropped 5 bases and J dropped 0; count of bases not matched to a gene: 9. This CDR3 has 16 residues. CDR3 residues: CSASDRGVNSNYGYTF. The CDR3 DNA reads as TGCAGTGCTTCGGACAGGGGGGTCAATTCTAACTATGGCTACACCTTC.

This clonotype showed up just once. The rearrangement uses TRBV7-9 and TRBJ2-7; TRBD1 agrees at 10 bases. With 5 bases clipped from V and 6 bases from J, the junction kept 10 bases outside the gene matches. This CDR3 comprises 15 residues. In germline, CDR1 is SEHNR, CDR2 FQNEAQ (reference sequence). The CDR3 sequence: CASSRPGTGVFEQYF. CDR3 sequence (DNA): TGTGCCAGCAGCCGGCCCGGGACAGGGGTCTTCGAGCAGTACTTC.

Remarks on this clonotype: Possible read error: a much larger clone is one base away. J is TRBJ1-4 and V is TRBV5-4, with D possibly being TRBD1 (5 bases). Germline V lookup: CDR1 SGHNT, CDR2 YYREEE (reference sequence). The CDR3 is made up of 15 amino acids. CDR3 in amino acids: CASSGETGVGEILFF. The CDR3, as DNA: TGTGCCAGCAGCGGGGAAACGGGGGTAGGGGAAATACTGTTTTTT.

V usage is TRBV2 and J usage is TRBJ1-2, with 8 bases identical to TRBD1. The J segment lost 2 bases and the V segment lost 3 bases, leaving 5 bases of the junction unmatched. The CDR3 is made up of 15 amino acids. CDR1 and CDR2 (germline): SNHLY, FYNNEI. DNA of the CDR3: TGTGCCAGCAGTGAGAGACAGGGGCTAAACTATGGCTACACCTTC. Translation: CASSERQGLNYGYTF.

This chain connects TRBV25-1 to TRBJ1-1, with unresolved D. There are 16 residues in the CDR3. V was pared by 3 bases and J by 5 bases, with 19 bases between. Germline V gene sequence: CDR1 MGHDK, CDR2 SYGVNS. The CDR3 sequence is CASSDGRRGYETEAFF. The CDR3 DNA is TGTGCCAGCAGTGACGGTCGGAGAGGGTACGAAACTGAAGCTTTCTTT.

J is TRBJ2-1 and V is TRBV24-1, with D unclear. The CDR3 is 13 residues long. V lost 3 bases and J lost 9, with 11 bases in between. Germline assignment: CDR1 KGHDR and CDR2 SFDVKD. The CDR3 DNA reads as TGTGCCACCAGTGATAATTTCGTAGGTGAGCAGTTCTTC. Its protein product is CATSDNFVGEQFF.

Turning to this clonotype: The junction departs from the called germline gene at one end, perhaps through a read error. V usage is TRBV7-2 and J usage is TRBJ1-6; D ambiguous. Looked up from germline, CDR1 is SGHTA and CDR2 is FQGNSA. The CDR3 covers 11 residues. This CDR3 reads CVSSRNSPLHF. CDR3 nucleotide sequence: TGTGTCAGCAGCCGTAATTCACCCCTCCACTTT.

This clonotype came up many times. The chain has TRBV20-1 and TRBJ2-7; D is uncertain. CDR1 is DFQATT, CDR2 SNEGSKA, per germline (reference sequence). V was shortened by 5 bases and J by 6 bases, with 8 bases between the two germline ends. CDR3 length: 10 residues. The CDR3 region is CSAGDIEQYF. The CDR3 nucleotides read TGCAGTGCTGGTGACATCGAGCAGTACTTC.

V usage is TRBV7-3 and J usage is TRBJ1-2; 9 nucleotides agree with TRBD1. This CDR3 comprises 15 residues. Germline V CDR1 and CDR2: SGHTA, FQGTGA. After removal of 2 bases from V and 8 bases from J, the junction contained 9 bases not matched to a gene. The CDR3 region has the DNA TGTGCCAGCAGCTTAGGACCCGGGACAGGGCAAGGCTACACCTTC. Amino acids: CASSLGPGTGQGYTF.

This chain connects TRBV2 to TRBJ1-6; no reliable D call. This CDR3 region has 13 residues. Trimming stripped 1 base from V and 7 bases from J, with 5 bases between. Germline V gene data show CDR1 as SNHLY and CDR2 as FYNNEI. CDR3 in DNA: TGTGCCAGCAGTGAAGGTGCGAATTCACCCCTCCACTTT. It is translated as CASSEGANSPLHF.

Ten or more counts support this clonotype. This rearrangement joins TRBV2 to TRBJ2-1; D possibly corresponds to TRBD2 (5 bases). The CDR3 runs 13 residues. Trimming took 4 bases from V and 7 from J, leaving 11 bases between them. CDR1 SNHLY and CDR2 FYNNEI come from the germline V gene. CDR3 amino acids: CASSVIRENEQFF. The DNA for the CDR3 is TGTGCCAGCAGTGTTATAAGGGAGAATGAGCAGTTCTTC.

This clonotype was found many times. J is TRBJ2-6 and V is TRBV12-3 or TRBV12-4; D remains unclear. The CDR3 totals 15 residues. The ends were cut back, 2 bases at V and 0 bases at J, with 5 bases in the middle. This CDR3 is CASSLKLSGANVLTF. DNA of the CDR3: TGTGCCAGCAGTTTAAAGCTCTCTGGGGCCAACGTCCTGACTTTC.

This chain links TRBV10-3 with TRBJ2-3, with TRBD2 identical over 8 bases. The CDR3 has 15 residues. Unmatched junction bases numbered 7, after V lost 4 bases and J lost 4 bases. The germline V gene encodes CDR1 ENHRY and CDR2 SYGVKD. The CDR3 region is CAISGLARGPDTQYF. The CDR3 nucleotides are TGTGCCATCAGTGGACTAGCGAGAGGGCCAGATACGCAGTATTTT.

The CDR3 reads CAISESGRDGYTF. The CDR3 DNA reads TGTGCCATCAGTGAGTCTGGACGCGACGGCTACACCTTC. The chain has TRBV10-3 and TRBJ1-2, with D uncertain. The CDR3 has 13 amino acids. Germline V gene lookup returns CDR1 ENHRY and CDR2 SYGVKD. V was trimmed by 0 bases and J by 8 bases, leaving 10 bases between them.

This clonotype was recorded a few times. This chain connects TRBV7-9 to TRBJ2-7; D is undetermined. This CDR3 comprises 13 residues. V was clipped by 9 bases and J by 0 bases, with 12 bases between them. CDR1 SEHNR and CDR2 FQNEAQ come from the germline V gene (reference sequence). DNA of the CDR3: TGTGCCAGTAGTATACAGCTCTCCTACGAGCAGTACTTC. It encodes CASSIQLSYEQYF. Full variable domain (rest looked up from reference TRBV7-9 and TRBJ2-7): DTGVSQNPRHKITKRGQNVTFRCDPISEHNRLYWYRQTLGQGPEFLTYFQNEAQLEKSRLLSDRFSAERPKGSFSTLEIQRTEQGDSAMYLCASSIQLSYEQYFGPGTRLTVT.

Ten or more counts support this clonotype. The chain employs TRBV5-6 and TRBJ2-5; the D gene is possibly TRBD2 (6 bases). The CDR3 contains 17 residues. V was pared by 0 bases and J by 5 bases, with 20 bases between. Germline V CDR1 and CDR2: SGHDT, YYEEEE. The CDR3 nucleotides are TGTGCCAGCAGCTTGGGGGGGGAAGGGAGAGTCAGGGAGACCCAGTACTTC. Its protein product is CASSLGGEGRVRETQYF.

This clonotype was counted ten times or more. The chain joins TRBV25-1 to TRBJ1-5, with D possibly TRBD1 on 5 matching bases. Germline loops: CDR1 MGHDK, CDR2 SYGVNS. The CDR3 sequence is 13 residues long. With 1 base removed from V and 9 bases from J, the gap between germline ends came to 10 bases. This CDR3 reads CASSESGVGPQHF. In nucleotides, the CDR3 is TGTGCCAGCAGTGAATCGGGGGTTGGGCCCCAGCATTTT. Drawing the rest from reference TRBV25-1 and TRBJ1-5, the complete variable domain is EADIYQTPRYLVIGTGKKITLECSQTMGHDKMYWYQQDPGMELHLIHYSYGVNSTEKGDLSSESTVSRIRTEHFPLTLESARPSHTSQYLCASSESGVGPQHFGDGTRLSIL.